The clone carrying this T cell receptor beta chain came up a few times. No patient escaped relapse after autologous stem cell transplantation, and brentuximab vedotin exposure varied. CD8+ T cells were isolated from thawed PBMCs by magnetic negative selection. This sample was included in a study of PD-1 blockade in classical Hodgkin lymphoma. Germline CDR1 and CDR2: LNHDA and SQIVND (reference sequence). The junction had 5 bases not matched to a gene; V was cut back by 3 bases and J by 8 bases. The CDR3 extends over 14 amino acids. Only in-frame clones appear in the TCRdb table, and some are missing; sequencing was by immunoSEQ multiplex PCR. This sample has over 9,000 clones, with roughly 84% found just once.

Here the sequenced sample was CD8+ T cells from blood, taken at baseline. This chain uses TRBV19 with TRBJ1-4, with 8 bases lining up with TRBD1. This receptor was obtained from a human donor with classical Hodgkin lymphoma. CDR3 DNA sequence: TGTGCCAGTAGTATTCGACAGGGGAACGAAAAACTGTTTTTT. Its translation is CASSIRQGNEKLFF.